Listed here is a single T cell receptor beta chain. Germline V gene data show CDR1 as SEHNR and CDR2 as FQNEAQ (reference sequence). Trimming removed 4 bases from V and 2 bases from J, with 17 bases in between. The CDR3 consists of 16 residues. TCRdb fed the 5' RACE reads into MiXCR, producing one record per CDR3 protein. The sample contains tens of thousands of distinct CDR3 sequences, roughly 18% of which appear only once. The data were taken from a study of early T cells in non-severe SARS-CoV-2 infection. The TCR sequence derives from an adult who was a healthcare worker with PCR-confirmed SARS-CoV-2 infection or an uninfected control (not recorded which). This chain uses TRBV7-9 with TRBJ2-5, with D possibly being TRBD1 (6 bases). The sample here was whole blood, taken at baseline. The CDR3 region is CASSSSGVLGQETQYF. CDR3 nucleotides: TGTGCCAGCAGCTCATCAGGGGTATTGGGGCAAGAGACCCAGTACTTC.